The 22 T cell receptor beta chains below were found in one sample sequenced in a study of OX40 agonist ivuxolimab in advanced cancers. Method: immunoSEQ multiplex PCR; TCRdb's copy keeps in-frame clones and lacks some. The table lists roughly 100,000 clones, approximately 95% of them singletons. This material consisted of CD4+ or CD8+ T cells sorted from blood, taken in a trial of the OX40 agonist ivuxolimab. These receptors originate from an adult with an advanced solid tumor such as melanoma, head and neck, liver or kidney cancer.

This chain links TRBV5-1 with TRBJ2-3, with D unresolved. V gave up 4 bases and J gave up 8 bases, with 8 bases separating them. The CDR3 sequence is 11 residues long. CDR1 SGHRS and CDR2 YFSETQ come from the germline V gene. The CDR3 protein is CASSPGATQYF. The CDR3 DNA is TGCGCCAGCAGCCCGGGTGCTACGCAGTATTTT. Variable domain in full (rest from reference TRBV5-1 and TRBJ2-3): KAGVTQTPRYLIKTRGQQVTLSCSPISGHRSVSWYQQTPGQGLQFLFEYFSETQRNKGNFPGRFSGRQFSNSRSEMNVSTLELGDSALYLCASSPGATQYFGPGTRLTVL.

In its sample, this clone was seen once. CDR3 coding DNA: TGTGCCAGCAGCACCGGACTAGCGGGAGACGAGCAGTACTTC. This gives the protein CASSTGLAGDEQYF. The J gene is TRBJ2-7, the V gene TRBV7-2; TRBD2 matches 13 bases. The germline V gene has CDR1 SGHTA and CDR2 FQGNSA. CDR3 length equals 14 residues. Trimming at V came to 5 bases and at J to 5 bases, leaving 3 bases not matched to a gene.

CDR3 sequence reads: CASSEQGLGNEQFF. The CDR3 DNA follows: TGTGCCAGCAGTGAGCAGGGTCTCGGGAATGAGCAGTTCTTC. This sequence joins TRBV6-4 and TRBJ2-1; perhaps TRBD1 as D (5 bases). CDR3 length equals 14 residues. The ends were cut back, 3 bases at V and 7 bases at J, with 13 bases in the middle. CDR1 and CDR2 from the germline V gene are MRHNA and SNTAGT.

A remark on this clone: The germline gene is not matched at one end of the junction; a read error may be the cause. This CDR3 is also generated by other DNA sequences in the sample. The chain links TRBV5-6 to TRBJ1-4; possible D gene TRBD1, 5 bases. The CDR3 has 16 amino acids. Germline assignment: CDR1 SGHDT and CDR2 YYEEEE. Here the CDR3 DNA reads TGCGCCAGCAGCGAGGGCACAGGCGACATTAATGAAAAACTGTTTTTT. Translated: CASSEGTGDINEKLFF.

The chain uses TRBV29-1 and TRBJ2-1; the D call may be TRBD1 or TRBD2 (5 bases each). CDR3 size: 14 residues. Trimming left V 6 bases short and J 4 bases short, with 16 bases between. Germline V lookup: CDR1 SQVTM, CDR2 ANQGSEA. CDR3 in DNA: TGCAGCGTGGGGGTCAAATTGGGTTACAATGAGCAGTTCTTC. It yields the protein CSVGVKLGYNEQFF.

This clone was seen a handful of times. CDR3 DNA sequence: TGTGCCAGCAGCCAACCGCGGGACGAGCAGTACTTC. Its translation: CASSQPRDEQYF. The chain couples TRBV4-2 to TRBJ2-7; D is perhaps TRBD2 (5 bases). V was pared by 2 bases and J by 5 bases, with 7 bases between. The CDR3 has 12 amino acids. The germline V gene encodes CDR1 LGHNA and CDR2 YNFKEQ.

The chain recombines TRBV28 with TRBJ2-5; the D gene is possibly TRBD1 (6 bases). Germline V gene sequence: CDR1 MDHEN, CDR2 SYDVKM. V was trimmed by 5 bases and J by 1 base, leaving 14 bases between them. The CDR3 has 15 residues. The CDR3 coding sequence is TGTGCCAGCAGTCCCCTCCGGGACACCCAAGAGACCCAGTACTTC. Translating it yields CASSPLRDTQETQYF.

The chain carries TRBV5-1 and TRBJ2-2, with D possibly matching TRBD2 (6 bases). CDR3 length: 15 residues. Germline CDR1 and CDR2: SGHRS and YFSETQ. V was cut by 1 base and J by 4 bases, with 11 bases left in between. CDR3 sequence reads: CASSLRQGLTGELFF. The DNA for the CDR3 is TGCGCCAGCAGCTTGCGTCAGGGACTCACCGGGGAGCTGTTTTTT. Together with reference TRBV5-1 and TRBJ2-2, the CDR3 gives the full variable domain: KAGVTQTPRYLIKTRGQQVTLSCSPISGHRSVSWYQQTPGQGLQFLFEYFSETQRNKGNFPGRFSGRQFSNSRSEMNVSTLELGDSALYLCASSLRQGLTGELFFGEGSRLTVL.

The rearrangement joins TRBV13 to TRBJ2-7, with D possibly matching TRBD1 (6 bases). The CDR3 totals 16 residues. Trimming cost V 0 bases and J 6 bases, with 18 bases left between them. The V gene's germline CDR1 is PRHDT and CDR2 FYEKMQ (reference sequence). The CDR3 spells CASSLGAGESWVEQYF. Here the CDR3 DNA reads TGTGCCAGCAGCTTAGGAGCAGGGGAGTCGTGGGTCGAGCAGTACTTC. The whole variable domain, remainder taken from reference TRBV13 and TRBJ2-7, is AAGVIQSPRHLIKEKRETATLKCYPIPRHDTVYWYQQGPGQDPQFLISFYEKMQSDKGSIPDRFSAQQFSDYHSELNMSSLELGDSALYFCASSLGAGESWVEQYFGPGTRLTVT.

The chain links TRBV19 to TRBJ2-1; weak D call: TRBD1 (5 bases). The germline gives CDR1 LNHDA, CDR2 SQIVND (reference sequence). The CDR3 runs to 14 residues. Trimming left V 6 bases short and J 4 bases short, with 13 bases between. CDR3 in DNA: TGTGCCAGTAGCCCAGGGTATTCGTACAATGAGCAGTTCTTC. Amino acids: CASSPGYSYNEQFF. Full variable domain (rest looked up from reference TRBV19 and TRBJ2-1): DGGITQSPKYLFRKEGQNVTLSCEQNLNHDAMYWYRQDPGQGLRLIYYSQIVNDFQKGDIAEGYSVSREKKESFPLTVTSAQKNPTAFYLCASSPGYSYNEQFFGPGTRLTVL.

The chain has TRBV5-6 and TRBJ2-1; D is tentatively TRBD1 or TRBD2 (5 bases each). V was shortened by 4 bases and J by 0 bases, with 11 bases between the two germline ends. Germline CDR1 is SGHDT and CDR2 is YYEEEE. The CDR3 extends over 15 amino acids. CDR3 sequence (DNA): TGTGCCAGCAGCACCGGGACGGGCTCCTACAATGAGCAGTTCTTC. This translates into CASSTGTGSYNEQFF.

This rearrangement joins TRBV6-6 to TRBJ2-3, with TRBD2 identical over 7 bases. Germline V lookup: CDR1 MNHNY, CDR2 SVGAGI (reference sequence). CDR3 length: 15 amino acids. The V segment lost 2 bases and the J segment 2 bases; nucleotides outside the gene matches: 4. CDR3 nucleotide sequence: TGTGCCAGCAGTTACCGGGACTACTCCACAGATACGCAGTATTTT. Translated: CASSYRDYSTDTQYF.

The chain combines TRBV11-2 with TRBJ2-7; TRBD1 matches 11 bases. CDR1 and CDR2 (germline): SGHAT, FQNNGV. The CDR3 runs to 13 residues. V shed 3 bases, J shed 6 bases, and the junction held 1 base outside the gene matches. The CDR3 here is CASSLGTGGEQYF. The CDR3 DNA sequence: TGTGCCAGCAGCTTGGGGACAGGGGGCGAGCAGTACTTC.

V gene TRBV13 combines with J gene TRBJ1-2, with TRBD1 identical over 8 bases. Germline-derived CDR1 and CDR2 are PRHDT and FYEKMQ (reference sequence). The CDR3 spans 14 residues. The V segment lost 5 bases and the J segment 2 bases; nucleotides outside the gene matches: 4. CDR3 protein: CASSLTGANYGYTF. The CDR3 nucleotides read TGTGCCAGCAGCCTGACAGGGGCCAACTATGGCTACACCTTC.

The chain combines TRBV9 with TRBJ2-1; D remains unclear. Germline lookup yields CDR1 SGDLS and CDR2 YYNGEE. V was clipped by 0 bases and J by 8 bases, with 12 bases between them. The CDR3 consists of 14 residues. CDR3 coding DNA: TGTGCCAGCAGCGTAGCTAGTAGGTCGCATGAGCAGTTCTTC. The encoded protein is CASSVASRSHEQFF.

The rearrangement joins TRBV15 to TRBJ1-4, with TRBD1 matching over 10 bases. The J segment lost 10 bases and the V segment lost 3 bases, leaving 8 bases of the junction unmatched. Germline CDR1 and CDR2: LNHNV and YYDKDF (reference sequence). The CDR3 is 15 residues long. The CDR3 DNA follows: TGTGCCACCAGCAGCCCCGGGACAGGGGTGGGAAAACTGTTTTTT. This gives the protein CATSSPGTGVGKLFF. The whole variable domain, remainder taken from reference TRBV15 and TRBJ1-4, is DAMVIQNPRYQVTQFGKPVTLSCSQTLNHNVMYWYQQKSSQAPKLLFHYYDKDFNNEADTPDNFQSRRPNTSFCFLDIRSPGLGDTAMYLCATSSPGTGVGKLFFGSGTQLSVL.

This sequence joins TRBV30 and TRBJ2-5, with 9 bases aligning to TRBD1. CDR1 and CDR2 (germline): GTSNPN, SVGIG (reference sequence). The V gene end was trimmed by 3 bases and the J gene end by 4 bases; junction bases not matched to a gene: 3. This CDR3 is built from 13 residues. CDR3 residues: CAWRGQGGETQYF. The DNA of the CDR3 is TGTGCCTGGAGGGGACAGGGTGGAGAGACCCAGTACTTC.

V usage is TRBV2 and J usage is TRBJ2-7; D is possibly TRBD1 or TRBD2 (5 bases each). The V end lost 10 bases, the J end lost 0 bases, and 16 bases lay between the germline ends. Per the germline V gene, CDR1 is SNHLY and CDR2 is FYNNEI. The CDR3 runs to 14 residues. CDR3 amino acids: CAILGTEDSYEQYF. Here the CDR3 DNA reads TGTGCCATCCTAGGGACGGAGGACTCCTACGAGCAGTACTTC.

The genes are TRBV6-1 and TRBJ1-5, with D possibly TRBD1 on 5 matching bases. Trimming stripped 0 bases from V and 0 bases from J, with 15 bases between. The CDR3 is 18 residues long. CDR1 is MNHNS and CDR2 is SASEGT in the germline V gene. The CDR3: CASSEAAGLLTSNQPQHF. CDR3 nucleotides: TGTGCCAGCAGTGAAGCTGCAGGGCTCTTAACTAGCAATCAGCCCCAGCATTTT.

The chain has TRBV11-3 and TRBJ2-1; 9 bases are shared with TRBD1. The trim removed 1 base at V and 4 bases at J, leaving 2 bases unmatched. Germline V gene sequence: CDR1 SGHNT, CDR2 YENEEA. CDR3 size: 15 residues. CDR3 DNA: TGTGCCAGCAGCTTAGCGGGGACAGGGTACAATGAGCAGTTCTTC. Protein sequence: CASSLAGTGYNEQFF.

This chain links TRBV7-9 with TRBJ2-1; D unclear. CDR1 and CDR2 from the germline V gene are SEHNR and FQNEAQ (reference sequence). The V and J ends lost 5 bases and 6 bases respectively, with 17 bases between them. The CDR3 has 15 residues. CDR3 coding DNA: TGTGCCAGCAGCCCCCGTGGATCGGCCCGCAATGAGCAGTTCTTC. Translated: CASSPRGSARNEQFF.

The chain is built from TRBV15 and TRBJ2-5; maybe TRBD1 (6 bases). CDR1 is LNHNV, CDR2 YYDKDF, per germline (reference sequence). V was pared by 5 bases and J by 5 bases, with 18 bases between. The CDR3 sequence is 15 residues long. CDR3 in amino acids: CATSPPDERGETQYF. Here the CDR3 DNA reads TGTGCCACCAGCCCCCCCGATGAGAGGGGGGAGACCCAGTACTTC.